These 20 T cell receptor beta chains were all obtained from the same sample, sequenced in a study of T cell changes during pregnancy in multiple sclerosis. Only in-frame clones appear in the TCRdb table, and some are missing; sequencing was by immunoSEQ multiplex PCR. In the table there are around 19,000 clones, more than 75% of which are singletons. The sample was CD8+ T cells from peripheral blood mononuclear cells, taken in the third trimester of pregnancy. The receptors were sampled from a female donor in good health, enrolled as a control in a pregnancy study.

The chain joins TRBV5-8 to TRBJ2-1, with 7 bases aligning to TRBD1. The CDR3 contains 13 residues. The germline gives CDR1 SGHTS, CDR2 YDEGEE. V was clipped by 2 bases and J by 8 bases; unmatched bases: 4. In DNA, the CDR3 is TGTGCCAGCAGCTTTGAGGGGGCGGATGAGCAGTTCTTC. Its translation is CASSFEGADEQFF.

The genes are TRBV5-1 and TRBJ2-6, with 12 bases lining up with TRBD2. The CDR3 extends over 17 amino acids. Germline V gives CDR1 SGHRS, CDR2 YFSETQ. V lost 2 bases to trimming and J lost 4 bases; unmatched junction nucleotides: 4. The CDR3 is CASSLRLAGAGANVLTF. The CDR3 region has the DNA TGCGCCAGCAGCTTAAGACTAGCGGGAGCGGGGGCCAACGTCCTGACTTTC.

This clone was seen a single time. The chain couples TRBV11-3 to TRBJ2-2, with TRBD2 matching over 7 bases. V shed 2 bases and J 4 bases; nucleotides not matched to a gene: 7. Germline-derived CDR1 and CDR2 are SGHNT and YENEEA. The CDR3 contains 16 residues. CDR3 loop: CASSLRGSGVTGELFF. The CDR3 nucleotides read TGTGCCAGCAGCTTACGGGGGAGCGGGGTCACCGGGGAGCTGTTTTTT.

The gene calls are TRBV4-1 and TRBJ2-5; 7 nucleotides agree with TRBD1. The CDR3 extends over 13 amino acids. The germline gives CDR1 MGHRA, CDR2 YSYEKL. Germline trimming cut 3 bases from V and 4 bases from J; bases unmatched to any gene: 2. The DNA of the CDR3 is TGCGCCAGCAGCCAGACAGGGTTAGAGACCCAGTACTTC. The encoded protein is CASSQTGLETQYF.

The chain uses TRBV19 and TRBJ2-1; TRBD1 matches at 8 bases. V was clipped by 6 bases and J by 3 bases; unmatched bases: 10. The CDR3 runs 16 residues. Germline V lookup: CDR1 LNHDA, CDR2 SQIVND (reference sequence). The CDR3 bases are TGTGCCAGTAGCCCACAAGACAGGGGACTCTACAATGAGCAGTTCTTC. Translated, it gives CASSPQDRGLYNEQFF. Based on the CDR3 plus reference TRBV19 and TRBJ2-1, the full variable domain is DGGITQSPKYLFRKEGQNVTLSCEQNLNHDAMYWYRQDPGQGLRLIYYSQIVNDFQKGDIAEGYSVSREKKESFPLTVTSAQKNPTAFYLCASSPQDRGLYNEQFFGPGTRLTVL.

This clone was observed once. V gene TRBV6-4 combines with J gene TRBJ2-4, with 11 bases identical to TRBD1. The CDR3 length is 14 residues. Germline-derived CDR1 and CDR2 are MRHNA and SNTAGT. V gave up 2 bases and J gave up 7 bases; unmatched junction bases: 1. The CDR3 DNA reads TGTGCCAGCAGTGACGGGACAGGGGGGAACATTCAGTACTTC. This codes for CASSDGTGGNIQYF.

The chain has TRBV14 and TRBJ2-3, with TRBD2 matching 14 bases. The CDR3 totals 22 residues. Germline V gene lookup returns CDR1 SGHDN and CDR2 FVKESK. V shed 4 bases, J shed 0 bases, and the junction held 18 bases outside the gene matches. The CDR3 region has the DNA TGTGCCAGCAGCCTATCGCCGGGACTAGCGGGAGAGCCATCTTCTAGCACAGATACGCAGTATTTT. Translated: CASSLSPGLAGEPSSSTDTQYF.

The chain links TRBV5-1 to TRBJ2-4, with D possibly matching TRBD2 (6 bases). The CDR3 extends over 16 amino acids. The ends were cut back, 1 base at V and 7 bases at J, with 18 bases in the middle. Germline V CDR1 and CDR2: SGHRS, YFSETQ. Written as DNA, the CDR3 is TGCGCCAGCAGCTTGTATTTGGAGGGGAACAAGAACATTCAGTACTTC. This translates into CASSLYLEGNKNIQYF.

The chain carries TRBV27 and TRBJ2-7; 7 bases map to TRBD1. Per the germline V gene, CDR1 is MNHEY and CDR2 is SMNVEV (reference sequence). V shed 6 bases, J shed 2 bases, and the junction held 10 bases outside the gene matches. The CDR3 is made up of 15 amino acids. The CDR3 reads CASSPDTGTAYEQYF. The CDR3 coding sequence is TGTGCCAGCAGCCCCGACACCGGGACAGCCTACGAGCAGTACTTC.

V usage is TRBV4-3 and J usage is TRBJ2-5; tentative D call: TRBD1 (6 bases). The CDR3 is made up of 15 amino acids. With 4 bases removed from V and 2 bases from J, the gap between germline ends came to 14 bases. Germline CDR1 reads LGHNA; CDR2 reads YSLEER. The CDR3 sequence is CASSPTRTAQETQYF. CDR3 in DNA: TGCGCCAGCAGCCCAACAAGGACAGCACAAGAGACCCAGTACTTC.

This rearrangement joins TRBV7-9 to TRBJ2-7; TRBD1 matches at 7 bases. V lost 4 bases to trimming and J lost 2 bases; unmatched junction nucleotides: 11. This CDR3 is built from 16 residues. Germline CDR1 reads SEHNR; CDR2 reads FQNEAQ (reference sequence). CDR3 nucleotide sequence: TGTGCCAGCAGCTCACTACAGGGGCGGAACCCCTACGAGCAGTACTTC. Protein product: CASSSLQGRNPYEQYF.

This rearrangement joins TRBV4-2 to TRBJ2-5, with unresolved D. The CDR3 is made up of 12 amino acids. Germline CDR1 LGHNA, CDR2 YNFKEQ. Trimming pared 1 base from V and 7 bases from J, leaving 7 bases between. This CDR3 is CASSQGSGTQYF. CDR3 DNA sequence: TGTGCCAGCAGCCAAGGATCGGGGACCCAGTACTTC.

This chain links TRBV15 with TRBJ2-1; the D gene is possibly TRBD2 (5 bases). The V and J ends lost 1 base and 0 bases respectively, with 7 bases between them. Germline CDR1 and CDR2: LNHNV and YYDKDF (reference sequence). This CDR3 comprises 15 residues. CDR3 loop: CATSRVAFSYNEQFF. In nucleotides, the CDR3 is TGTGCCACCAGCAGAGTAGCGTTCTCCTACAATGAGCAGTTCTTC.

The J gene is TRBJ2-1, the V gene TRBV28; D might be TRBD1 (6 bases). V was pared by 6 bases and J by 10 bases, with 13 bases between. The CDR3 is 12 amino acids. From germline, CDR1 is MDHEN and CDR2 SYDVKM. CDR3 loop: CASRRTAFEQFF. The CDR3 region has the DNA TGTGCCAGCAGACGGACAGCCTTCGAGCAGTTCTTC.

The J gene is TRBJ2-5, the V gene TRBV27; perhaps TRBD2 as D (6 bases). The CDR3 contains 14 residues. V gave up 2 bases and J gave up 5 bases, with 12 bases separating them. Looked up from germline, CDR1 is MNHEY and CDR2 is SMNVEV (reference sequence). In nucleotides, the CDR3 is TGTGCCAGCAGTTTAGTCGGGGGAGTGGAGACCCAGTACTTC. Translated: CASSLVGGVETQYF.

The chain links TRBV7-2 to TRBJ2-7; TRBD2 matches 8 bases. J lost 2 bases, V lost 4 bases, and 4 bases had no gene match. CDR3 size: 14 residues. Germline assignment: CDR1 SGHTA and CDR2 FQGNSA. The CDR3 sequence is CASSSTSDAYEQYF. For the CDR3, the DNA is TGTGCCAGCAGCTCGACTAGCGATGCCTACGAGCAGTACTTC.

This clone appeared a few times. This CDR3 is CASSEAEGEENTIYF. CDR3 DNA sequence: TGTGCCAGCAGTGAAGCGGAAGGGGAAGAAAACACCATATATTTT. The chain carries TRBV6-1 and TRBJ1-3; the D gene is possibly TRBD1 (5 bases). The CDR3 covers 15 residues. Deletions cut 0 bases from V and 6 bases from J, with 12 bases between. Germline V gene sequence: CDR1 MNHNS, CDR2 SASEGT.

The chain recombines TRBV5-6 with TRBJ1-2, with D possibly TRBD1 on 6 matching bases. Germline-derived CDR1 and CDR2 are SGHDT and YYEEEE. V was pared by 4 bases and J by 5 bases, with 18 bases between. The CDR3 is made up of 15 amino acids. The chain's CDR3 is CASSLAGAFAYGYTF. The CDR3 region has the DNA TGTGCCAGCAGCCTTGCAGGGGCCTTCGCATATGGCTACACCTTC. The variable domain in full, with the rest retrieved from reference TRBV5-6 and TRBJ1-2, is DAGVTQSPTHLIKTRGQQVTLRCSPKSGHDTVSWYQQALGQGPQFIFQYYEEEERQRGNFPDRFSGHQFPNYSSELNVNALLLGDSALYLCASSLAGAFAYGYTFGSGTRLTVV.

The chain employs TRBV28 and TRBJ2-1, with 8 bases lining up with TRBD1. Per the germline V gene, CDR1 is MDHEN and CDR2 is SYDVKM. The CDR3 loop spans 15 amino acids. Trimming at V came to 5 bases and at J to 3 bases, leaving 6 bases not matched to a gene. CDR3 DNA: TGTGCCAGCAGTCCTGGGACAGGACTCTACAATGAGCAGTTCTTC. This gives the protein CASSPGTGLYNEQFF. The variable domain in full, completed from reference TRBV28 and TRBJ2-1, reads DVKVTQSSRYLVKRTGEKVFLECVQDMDHENMFWYRQDPGLGLRLIYFSYDVKMKEKGDIPEGYSVSREKKERFSLILESASTNQTSMYLCASSPGTGLYNEQFFGPGTRLTVL.

The CDR3, as DNA: TGTGCCAGCAGTGAAGAAGAGGGCTCTGGAAACACCATATATTTT. It is translated as CASSEEEGSGNTIYF. The chain is built from TRBV6-1 and TRBJ1-3; D remains unclear. CDR3 length: 15 residues. CDR1 MNHNS and CDR2 SASEGT come from the germline V gene. V was pared by 1 base and J by 0 bases, with 7 bases between.